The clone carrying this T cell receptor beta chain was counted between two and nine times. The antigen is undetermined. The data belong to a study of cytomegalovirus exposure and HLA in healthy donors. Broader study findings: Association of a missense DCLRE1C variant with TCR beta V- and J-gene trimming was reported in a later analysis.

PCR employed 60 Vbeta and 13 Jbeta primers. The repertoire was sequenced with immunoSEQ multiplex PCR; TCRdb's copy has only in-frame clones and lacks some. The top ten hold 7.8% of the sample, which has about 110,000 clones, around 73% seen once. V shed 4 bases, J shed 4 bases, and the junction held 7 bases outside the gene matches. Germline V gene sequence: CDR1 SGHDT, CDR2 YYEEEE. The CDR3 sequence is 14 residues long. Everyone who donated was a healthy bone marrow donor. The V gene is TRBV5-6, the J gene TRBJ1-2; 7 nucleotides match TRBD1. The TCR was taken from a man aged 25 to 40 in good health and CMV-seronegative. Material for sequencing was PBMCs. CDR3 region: CASSSDRESYGYTF. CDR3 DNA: TGTGCCAGCAGCAGCGACAGGGAATCCTATGGCTACACCTTC.